The clone carrying this T cell receptor (beta chain) was seen many times. TCRdb reprocessed the reads via MiXCR and lists one record per CDR3 protein. This sample carries 250,000 or so distinct CDR3 sequences, 29% of them seen once, and the ten largest clones take nearly 7.5%. The CDR3 covers 17 residues. V was shortened by 3 bases and J by 0 bases, with 21 bases between the two germline ends. Per the germline V gene, CDR1 is DFQATT and CDR2 is SNEGSKA (reference sequence). The data were taken from a study of kidney transplant recipient with SARS-CoV-2 infection. The receptor's source is a male patient aged 30 to 39 who had COVID-19 and was a kidney transplant recipient. Certain T cells may be donor cells from the graft. The rearrangement links TRBV20-1 to TRBJ2-7; D might be TRBD1 (6 bases). The sample here was a blood sample, taken at baseline and around day 110 from a kidney transplant recipient. CDR3 nucleotides: TGCAGTGCTAGGGGACAAGTTCCGAACCTTAGCTCCTACGAGCAGTACTTC. This translates into CSARGQVPNLSSYEQYF.